This is a list of T cell receptor beta chains from one sample in a study of T cell responses to AZD1222 COVID-19 vaccine. The protocol was immunoSEQ multiplex PCR, while the TCRdb copy is restricted to in-frame clones and leaves out a portion. The data show about 130,000 clones, with 89% seen just once and roughly 6.3% held by the top ten. The sample consisted of peripheral blood, taken on day 0 of AZD1222 vaccination. These receptors were taken from an adult in good health. Both conserved end residues are part of each CDR3. Each record gives: J gene, V gene, D gene, clone size, CDR3 protein, CDR3 DNA. D genes are given only for firm matches. Expanded clones get a size class; other rows say once, few or many, or leave the size out.

TRBJ1-2 | TRBV5-1 | NA | NA | CASSPGRSGTNYGYTF | TGCGCCAGCAGCCCCGGCCGGTCCGGGACGAACTATGGCTACACCTTC
TRBJ1-2 | TRBV9 | NA | NA | CASRGSGYGYTF | TGTGCCAGCCGGGGCTCTGGCTATGGCTACACCTTC
TRBJ1-1 | TRBV6-5 | TRBD1 | NA | CASGGQGRAFF | TGTGCCAGCGGGGGACAGGGGCGAGCTTTCTTT
TRBJ1-3 | TRBV6-5 | NA | NA | CASRRGNTIYF | TGTGCCAGCAGGAGGGGAAACACCATATATTTT
TRBJ1-5 | TRBV6-5 | NA | NA | CASSLGGSNQPQHF | TGTGCCAGCAGTCTGGGGGGAAGCAATCAGCCCCAGCATTTT
TRBJ1-2 | TRBV13 | NA | NA | CASSTGRVNYGYTF | TGTGCCAGCAGCACCGGGCGGGTCAACTATGGCTACACCTTC
TRBJ1-4 | TRBV5-4 | NA | NA | CASSPGGEDEKLFF | TGTGCCAGCAGCCCCGGGGGGGAGGACGAAAAACTGTTTTTT
TRBJ1-6 | TRBV7-9 | NA | NA | CASSLLEFRDGVRSPLHF | TGTGCCAGCAGCTTACTGGAGTTTAGGGACGGGGTAAGATCACCCCTCCACTTT
TRBJ1-1 | TRBV5-1 | NA | many | CASMSLGNTEAFF | TGCGCCAGCATGTCCCTTGGGAACACTGAAGCTTTCTTT
TRBJ1-4 | TRBV5-8 | NA | once | CATSVSTNEKLFF | TGTGCCACGAGCGTTTCGACTAATGAAAAACTGTTTTTT
TRBJ1-1 | TRBV19 | NA | NA | CASKERVDTEAFF | TGTGCCAGTAAGGAGAGGGTGGACACTGAAGCTTTCTTT
TRBJ1-5 | TRBV2 | NA | NA | CASSERREGQPQHF | TGTGCCAGCAGTGAGCGAAGGGAGGGTCAGCCCCAGCATTTT
TRBJ1-5 | TRBV6-4 | NA | NA | CASRDWDGGGPQHF | TGTGCCAGCAGGGATTGGGACGGCGGTGGGCCCCAGCATTTT
TRBJ2-7 | TRBV12-5 | TRBD1 | NA | CASGLGDRGQGEQYF | TGTGCTAGTGGTTTGGGGGACAGGGGGCAGGGTGAGCAGTACTTC
TRBJ1-2 | TRBV7-2 | NA | NA | CASSLGDGQIYGYTF | TGTGCCAGCAGCTTGGGGGATGGGCAGATCTATGGCTACACCTTC
TRBJ1-4 | TRBV27 | TRBD1 | NA | CASSLDRDEKLFF | TGTGCCAGCAGTCTCGACAGGGATGAAAAACTGTTTTTT
TRBJ1-1 | TRBV6-5 | NA | NA | CASRDTVAFF | TGTGCCAGCAGAGACACAGTAGCTTTCTTT
TRBJ2-7 | TRBV7-2 | NA | NA | CASSGTGPYEQYF | TGTGCCAGCAGCGGAACCGGGCCCTACGAGCAGTACTTC
TRBJ1-5 | TRBV12-3/TRBV12-4 | NA | NA | CASSPGRSQPQHF | TGTGCCAGCAGTCCGGGACGGAGCCAACCCCAGCATTTT
TRBJ1-5 | TRBV10-3 | TRBD1 | once | CATWDRPLGDDQPQHF | TGTGCCACCTGGGACAGGCCCTTAGGGGACGATCAGCCCCAGCATTTT
TRBJ1-4 | TRBV30 | NA | NA | CAWTPPGVYPEKLFF | TGTGCCTGGACCCCCCCTGGGGTGTATCCTGAAAAACTGTTTTTT
TRBJ1-2 | TRBV27 | TRBD1 | NA | CASTRKWDSLLDGYTF | TGTGCCAGCACCCGAAAATGGGACAGCCTTTTAGACGGCTACACCTTC
TRBJ1-2 | TRBV10-3 | TRBD1 | few | CAISDRGQGRYGYTF | TGTGCCATCAGTGATAGGGGACAGGGGAGGTATGGCTACACCTTC
TRBJ2-2 | TRBV7-9 | NA | once | CASSQTGWDTGELFF | TGTGCCAGCAGCCAGACCGGGTGGGACACCGGGGAGCTGTTTTTT
TRBJ1-1 | TRBV9 | NA | once | CASSVAREAWGTEAFF | TGTGCCAGCAGCGTAGCGAGGGAAGCTTGGGGCACTGAAGCTTTCTTT
TRBJ2-1 | TRBV20-1 | NA | NA | CSASLGKPLYNEQFF | TGCAGTGCTAGTCTGGGAAAACCCCTCTACAATGAGCAGTTCTTC
TRBJ1-6 | TRBV7-9 | TRBD1 | NA | CASSRLTGNGNSPLHF | TGTGCCAGCAGCCGTCTGACAGGGAATGGAAATTCACCCCTCCACTTT
TRBJ2-7 | TRBV4-3 | NA | NA | CASSQVVLESEQYF | TGCGCCAGCAGCCAAGTGGTACTAGAGAGTGAGCAGTACTTC
TRBJ1-3 | TRBV3-1/TRBV3-2 | NA | NA | CASSLGEGGNTIYF | TGTGCCAGCAGCCTGGGGGAGGGCGGAAACACCATATATTTT
TRBJ1-2 | TRBV6-5 | NA | few | CASSYRGGGYTF | TGTGCCAGCAGTTACAGGGGAGGTGGCTACACCTTC